Below, 8 T cell receptor beta chains from the same sample are listed, as sequenced in a study of blood T cells in healthy people across ages. For the second PCR, which ran for 7 to 11 cycles, a sample-barcoded 5' primer and a J-beta primer mix were used. TCRdb ran MiXCR on the 5' RACE reads and lists one entry per CDR3 protein. Of 1.5 million to 2 million distinct CDR3 sequences listed, around 36% are singletons. The sequencing input was blood. These receptors originate from a woman in her thirties in good health.

The rearrangement uses TRBV7-3 and TRBJ2-1; TRBD2 aligns across 9 bases. The CDR3 runs to 17 residues. The germline gives CDR1 SGHTA, CDR2 FQGTGA. The V segment lost 2 bases and the J segment 6 bases; nucleotides outside the gene matches: 11. This CDR3 is CASSLSSPTSGFNEQFF. CDR3 bases: TGTGCCAGCAGCTTATCTTCCCCGACTAGCGGCTTCAATGAGCAGTTCTTC.

This clonotype showed up just a few times. This chain uses TRBV27 with TRBJ1-6, with D hard to call. The CDR3 runs to 17 residues. The germline V gene encodes CDR1 MNHEY and CDR2 SMNVEV (reference sequence). V dropped 4 bases and J dropped 8 bases, with 21 bases sitting between them. In DNA, the CDR3 is TGTGCCAGCAGTTCGGGCGGAGGGAACCTTTTCGATTCACCCCTCCACTTT. Protein sequence: CASSSGGGNLFDSPLHF.

The V gene is TRBV7-3, the J gene TRBJ2-5; 7 bases are a match to TRBD2. Trimming removed 5 bases from V and 5 bases from J; junction bases left unmatched: 8. The germline V gene encodes CDR1 SGHTA and CDR2 FQGTGA. The CDR3 extends over 14 amino acids. The CDR3 is CASSKGTTRETQYF. Here the CDR3 DNA reads TGTGCCAGCAGCAAAGGGACTACTCGGGAGACCCAGTACTTC.

This clonotype came up a few times. The genes are TRBV25-1 and TRBJ1-2, with TRBD1 matching over 9 bases. V lost 6 bases and J lost 7; bases outside the gene matches: 6. The CDR3 spans 13 residues. CDR1 and CDR2 from the germline V gene are MGHDK and SYGVNS. The CDR3 loop is CASREQGAVGYTF. The CDR3 DNA is TGTGCCAGCAGGGAACAGGGGGCGGTTGGCTACACCTTC.

The rearrangement links TRBV6-1 to TRBJ1-2; 12 nucleotides line up with TRBD1. The CDR3 consists of 15 residues. Germline CDR1 MNHNS, CDR2 SASEGT. V was clipped by 6 bases and J by 10 bases; unmatched bases: 12. The CDR3 bases are TGTGCCAGCAGAGAGGGGACAGGGGGCCTTGCCGACTACACCTTC. The encoded protein is CASREGTGGLADYTF.

This chain joins TRBV14 and TRBJ1-2; D uncertain. Germline V lookup: CDR1 SGHDN, CDR2 FVKESK. Trimming took 4 bases from V and 5 from J, leaving 17 bases between them. The CDR3 consists of 15 residues. The chain's CDR3 is CASSPDQAVGYGYTF. CDR3 nucleotides: TGTGCCAGCAGCCCAGACCAGGCCGTGGGTTATGGCTACACCTTC. Based on the CDR3 plus reference TRBV14 and TRBJ1-2, the full variable domain is EAGVTQFPSHSVIEKGQTVTLRCDPISGHDNLYWYRRVMGKEIKFLLHFVKESKQDESGMPNNRFLAERTGGTYSTLKVQPAELEDSGVYFCASSPDQAVGYGYTFGSGTRLTVV.

The chain combines TRBV20-1 with TRBJ1-2; D is unresolved. This CDR3 comprises 15 residues. Germline V lookup: CDR1 DFQATT, CDR2 SNEGSKA (reference sequence). The V gene lost 3 bases and the J gene lost 0 bases, with 14 bases spanning the gap. The CDR3 coding sequence is TGCAGTGCTAGCGCCCCTCGGAGAGCTAACTATGGCTACACCTTC. Translation: CSASAPRRANYGYTF.

This clonotype was detected many times. This CDR3 reads CSGWTGRNEQFF. For the CDR3, the DNA is TGCAGCGGATGGACAGGGAGGAATGAGCAGTTCTTC. This chain uses TRBV29-1 with TRBJ2-1, with 8 bases matching TRBD1. The CDR3 contains 12 residues. The germline V gene encodes CDR1 SQVTM and CDR2 ANQGSEA. The J segment lost 7 bases and the V segment lost 7 bases, leaving 6 bases of the junction unmatched.